Presented here are 30 T cell receptor beta chains from one specimen sequenced in a study of blood T cell repertoires in COVID-19 (TCRdb year 2020). The method was the immunoSEQ multiplex PCR assay. The source is immuneACCESS, and TCRdb retained only in-frame sequences with V and J called. Part of the clones is not carried over; for the studies checked, unresolved V genes explain less than half of this, and the remainder is unexplained. In all, the sample holds 55,000 or so clones, and more than 70% of those were seen once. The ten largest clones take up about 8.5% of the sample. Material: peripheral blood. These receptors were taken from a man between 60 and 75 years old with active COVID-19.

This sequence joins TRBV5-1 and TRBJ1-2; 7 bases fit TRBD1. The CDR3 length is 14 residues. J lost 5 bases, V lost 0 bases, and 4 bases had no gene match. Germline assignment: CDR1 SGHRS and CDR2 YFSETQ. The CDR3 protein is CASSLGQGLYGYTF. Written as DNA, the CDR3 is TGCGCCAGCAGCTTGGGACAGGGATTATATGGCTACACCTTC.

The V and J genes are TRBV3-1 (or the pseudogene TRBV3-2) and TRBJ2-1; the D is unclear. CDR1 and CDR2 from the germline V gene are LGHDT and YNNKEL (reference sequence). CDR3 length equals 14 residues. V was clipped by 4 bases and J by 6 bases, with 13 bases between them. The CDR3 DNA is TGTGCCAGCAGCCTCCCCAAGTCGGGCAATGAGCAGTTCTTC. Its protein is CASSLPKSGNEQFF.

The genes are TRBV5-6 and TRBJ1-2, with D possibly TRBD1 on 5 matching bases. The CDR3 consists of 14 residues. Germline values: CDR1 SGHDT, CDR2 YYEEEE. The germline V and J ends were trimmed by 4 bases and 2 bases, with 12 bases remaining between them. The CDR3 here is CASSPIDRNYGYTF. The CDR3 DNA reads as TGTGCCAGCAGCCCTATAGACAGAAACTATGGCTACACCTTC.

The genes are TRBV28 and TRBJ1-6; TRBD1 might be the D (6 bases). The germline V gene encodes CDR1 MDHEN and CDR2 SYDVKM. V shed 1 base and J shed 0 bases, with 19 bases lying between them. This CDR3 is 20 amino acids long. DNA for the CDR3: TGTGCCAGCAGTTTATACCGCCCTACCACAGGGAGCTCCTATAATTCACCCCTCCACTTT. Amino acid sequence: CASSLYRPTTGSSYNSPLHF.

The chain carries TRBV11-2 and TRBJ2-7; 7 bases match TRBD1. The germline gives CDR1 SGHAT, CDR2 FQNNGV. The J segment lost 2 bases and the V segment lost 5 bases, leaving 9 bases of the junction unmatched. The CDR3 extends over 15 amino acids. Here the CDR3 DNA reads TGTGCCAGCAGCAATCTTGGGACAGAACCCTACGAGCAGTACTTC. Its translation: CASSNLGTEPYEQYF.

The chain is built from TRBV19 and TRBJ2-1; 7 bases align to TRBD2. V lost 1 base, J lost 3 bases, and 3 bases stayed unmatched. The germline V gene has CDR1 LNHDA and CDR2 SQIVND (reference sequence). The CDR3 runs 15 residues. Here the CDR3 DNA reads TGTGCCAGTAGTATAGGACTAGCAGGCTACAATGAGCAGTTCTTC. This encodes CASSIGLAGYNEQFF.

This chain connects TRBV14 to TRBJ1-1; D is unresolved. In germline, CDR1 is SGHDN, CDR2 FVKESK. This CDR3 spans 13 amino acids. Trimming left V 4 bases short and J 4 bases short, with 10 bases between. DNA for the CDR3: TGTGCCAGCAGCCGACTGGATACCACTGAAGCTTTCTTT. This sequence encodes CASSRLDTTEAFF.

The CDR3 nucleotides are TGTGCCAGCAGCCCCCGGACTAGCGGCCACAATGAGCAGTTCTTC. Protein: CASSPRTSGHNEQFF. The chain uses TRBV11-2 and TRBJ2-1; 10 bases are shared with TRBD2. Germline assignment: CDR1 SGHAT and CDR2 FQNNGV. V shed 5 bases, J shed 5 bases, and the junction held 6 bases outside the gene matches. CDR3 length equals 15 residues. The variable domain in full, with the rest retrieved from reference TRBV11-2 and TRBJ2-1, is EAGVAQSPRYKIIEKRQSVAFWCNPISGHATLYWYQQILGQGPKLLIQFQNNGVVDDSQLPKDRFSAERLKGVDSTLKIQPAKLEDSAVYLCASSPRTSGHNEQFFGPGTRLTVL.

The V gene is TRBV27, the J gene TRBJ1-1; 11 nucleotides match TRBD1. Per germline, CDR1 MNHEY and CDR2 SMNVEV (reference sequence). The CDR3 is 15 residues long. The V and J ends lost 5 bases and 4 bases, in that order; junction bases with no gene match: 6. The CDR3 here is CASSPGTGGITEAFF. The CDR3 coding sequence is TGTGCCAGCAGTCCGGGGACAGGGGGGATCACTGAAGCTTTCTTT.

The CDR3 DNA sequence: TGTGCCAGCAGCCAAGAGAGGGATCAGCCCCAGCATTTT. It yields the protein CASSQERDQPQHF. The chain carries TRBV4-2 and TRBJ1-5; D is ambiguous. The CDR3 loop spans 13 amino acids. Germline V gene lookup returns CDR1 LGHNA and CDR2 YNFKEQ. V gave up 0 bases and J gave up 5 bases, with 5 bases separating them.

This chain uses TRBV24-1 with TRBJ2-1; 7 bases align to TRBD1. There are 15 residues in the CDR3. With 3 bases clipped from V and 1 base from J, the junction kept 2 bases outside the gene matches. The germline V gene encodes CDR1 KGHDR and CDR2 SFDVKD. CDR3 loop: CATSDATGSYNEQFF. The DNA of the CDR3 is TGTGCCACCAGTGATGCGACAGGGTCCTACAATGAGCAGTTCTTC.

On this clone itself: At one of its ends the junction is not consistent with the germline gene, which may arise from a read error. The gene calls are TRBV3-1 (or the pseudogene TRBV3-2) and TRBJ2-7; the match to TRBD2 covers 9 bases. The CDR3 consists of 12 residues. Germline CDR1 LGHDT, CDR2 YNNKEL (reference sequence). DNA of the CDR3: TGTGCCAGCAGCCAAGGGGGACTAGCTTTTTTGTTC. Translating it yields CASSQGGLAFLF.

V usage is TRBV27 and J usage is TRBJ2-1; TRBD2 matches 8 bases. Per the germline V gene, CDR1 is MNHEY and CDR2 is SMNVEV (reference sequence). V gave up 3 bases and J gave up 5 bases; unmatched junction bases: 15. CDR3 length: 18 amino acids. The CDR3 bases are TGTGCCAGCAGTTTGGTCCAAACGGGAGGGGATTATAACAATGAGCAGTTCTTC. As protein: CASSLVQTGGDYNNEQFF.

This clone was found once. J is TRBJ2-7 and V is TRBV7-9; 7 bases are a match to TRBD1. Trimming cost V 5 bases and J 6 bases; bases outside gene matches: 13. CDR1 and CDR2 (germline): SEHNR, FQNEAQ (reference sequence). This CDR3 is built from 15 residues. DNA of the CDR3: TGTGCCAGCAGCACTCGGACAGGACCACCGAGCGAGCAGTACTTC. This sequence encodes CASSTRTGPPSEQYF. The variable domain in full, completed from reference TRBV7-9 and TRBJ2-7, reads DTGVSQNPRHKITKRGQNVTFRCDPISEHNRLYWYRQTLGQGPEFLTYFQNEAQLEKSRLLSDRFSAERPKGSFSTLEIQRTEQGDSAMYLCASSTRTGPPSEQYFGPGTRLTVT.

This clone was found once. The V and J genes are TRBV27 and TRBJ1-4; D is unclear. V was clipped by 2 bases and J by 4 bases, with 17 bases between them. CDR1 is MNHEY, CDR2 SMNVEV, per germline (reference sequence). The CDR3 is 17 amino acids. The CDR3 region has the DNA TGTGCCAGCAGTTTACCCCCCCCCGGGGTAGGTAATGAAAAACTGTTTTTT. This codes for CASSLPPPGVGNEKLFF.

The J gene is TRBJ1-2, the V gene TRBV5-1, with 7 bases identical to TRBD1. The length of the CDR3 is 15 residues. V lost 0 bases and J lost 2; bases outside the gene matches: 4. Looked up from germline, CDR1 is SGHRS and CDR2 is YFSETQ. CDR3 in amino acids: CASSLGDRTNYGYTF. The CDR3 DNA reads as TGCGCCAGCAGCTTGGGGGACAGAACAAACTATGGCTACACCTTC.

The chain couples TRBV7-8 to TRBJ1-1; TRBD1 agrees at 7 bases. After removal of 5 bases from V and 1 base from J, the junction contained 7 bases not matched to a gene. Germline V gene data show CDR1 as SGHVS and CDR2 as FQNEAQ. There are 15 residues in the CDR3. CDR3 in DNA: TGTGCCAGCAGCCGCGAACAGGGGAAGAACACTGAAGCTTTCTTT. Protein product: CASSREQGKNTEAFF.

The chain couples TRBV7-3 to TRBJ2-5; D possibly corresponds to TRBD2 (5 bases). V shed 9 bases and J shed 2 bases, with 10 bases lying between them. Germline V gene lookup returns CDR1 SGHTA and CDR2 FQGTGA. CDR3 length: 12 residues. The CDR3 is CARREWQETQYF. Written as DNA, the CDR3 is TGTGCCAGGAGGGAGTGGCAAGAGACCCAGTACTTC.

The J gene is TRBJ2-5, the V gene TRBV10-3; the D gene is possibly TRBD1 (5 bases). CDR3 length: 14 amino acids. The germline CDR1 and CDR2 sequences are ENHRY and SYGVKD. The V end lost 3 bases, the J end lost 1 base, and 9 bases lay between the germline ends. CDR3 DNA: TGTGCCATCAGTGACGACAGAACCCAAGAGACCCAGTACTTC. Translation: CAISDDRTQETQYF.

V is TRBV5-8 and J is TRBJ2-3; a weak D match, TRBD2 (5 bases). Trimming took off 0 bases at V and 0 bases at J, with 14 bases between the two ends. Germline CDR1 and CDR2: SGHTS and YDEGEE. CDR3 length: 17 residues. CDR3 region: CASSLAAEAPSTDTQYF. The CDR3 region has the DNA TGTGCCAGCAGCTTGGCAGCGGAGGCGCCTAGCACAGATACGCAGTATTTT.

This chain uses TRBV15 with TRBJ1-5; TRBD1 agrees at 11 bases. The CDR3 runs to 15 residues. Germline CDR1 reads LNHNV; CDR2 reads YYDKDF (reference sequence). V shed 4 bases and J 6 bases; nucleotides not matched to a gene: 5. As DNA, the CDR3 is TGTGCCACCAGCACAAGGACAGGGGGCCGTCAGCCCCAGCATTTT. This translates into CATSTRTGGRQPQHF.

The rearrangement links TRBV9 to TRBJ2-4; 8 nucleotides match TRBD1. Germline CDR1 reads SGDLS; CDR2 reads YYNGEE. The V and J ends lost 0 bases and 5 bases, in that order; junction bases with no gene match: 7. The length of the CDR3 is 16 residues. As DNA, the CDR3 is TGTGCCAGCAGCGTAGGCGCGCAGGGGGCCCAAAACATTCAGTACTTC. Its protein product is CASSVGAQGAQNIQYF.

The rearrangement joins TRBV6-5 to TRBJ1-5, with D possibly TRBD1 on 6 matching bases. V was clipped by 5 bases and J by 0 bases, with 11 bases between them. Germline CDR1 reads MNHEY; CDR2 reads SVGAGI. The CDR3 covers 15 residues. CDR3 sequence (DNA): TGTGCCAGCAGTCCACAGGGTGGTAGCAATCAGCCCCAGCATTTT. Translated: CASSPQGGSNQPQHF.

The rearrangement links TRBV19 to TRBJ2-1; 7 bases are shared with TRBD1. Per germline, CDR1 LNHDA and CDR2 SQIVND (reference sequence). The CDR3 runs 15 residues. V was pared by 3 bases and J by 2 bases, with 4 bases of the junction left unmatched. CDR3 sequence reads: CASSMDRSPYNEQFF. The CDR3 nucleotides are TGTGCCAGTAGTATGGACAGGAGCCCCTACAATGAGCAGTTCTTC.

The V call is TRBV7-8, the J call TRBJ2-2, with D possibly TRBD1 on 6 matching bases. The CDR3 sequence is 16 residues long. Germline V CDR1 and CDR2: SGHVS, FQNEAQ. The V end lost 1 base, the J end lost 5 bases, and 14 bases lay between the germline ends. The chain's CDR3 is CASSLEKQGRTGELFF. CDR3 bases: TGTGCCAGCAGCTTAGAGAAGCAGGGGCGGACCGGGGAGCTGTTTTTT.

This clone was seen just once. The V call is TRBV4-1, the J call TRBJ1-2, with 9 bases identical to TRBD1. Germline V gene sequence: CDR1 MGHRA, CDR2 YSYEKL. V trimming: 2 bases; J trimming: 6 bases; junction bases outside the gene matches: 1. The CDR3 extends over 13 amino acids. CDR3 amino acids: CASSQRTGDGYTF. The CDR3 region has the DNA TGCGCCAGCAGCCAAAGGACAGGGGATGGCTACACCTTC.

V is TRBV19 and J is TRBJ1-4; no clear D gene. The V gene's germline CDR1 is LNHDA and CDR2 SQIVND (reference sequence). The V end lost 10 bases, the J end lost 4 bases, and 19 bases lay between the germline ends. This CDR3 comprises 15 residues. The CDR3 here is CATSKPRQSNEKLFF. The CDR3 DNA reads as TGTGCCACCTCGAAGCCGAGGCAGAGTAATGAAAAACTGTTTTTT.

CDR3 loop: CASSGQGDTGELFF. DNA for the CDR3: TGTGCCAGCAGTGGACAGGGAGACACCGGGGAGCTGTTTTTT. This chain joins TRBV2 and TRBJ2-2, with 7 bases matching TRBD1. Germline trimming cut 4 bases from V and 3 bases from J; bases unmatched to any gene: 2. Germline CDR1 reads SNHLY; CDR2 reads FYNNEI. CDR3 length: 14 residues.

This clone was seen a single time. The chain joins TRBV19 to TRBJ1-1; TRBD1 agrees at 9 bases. The trim removed 3 bases at V and 7 bases at J, leaving 9 bases unmatched. This CDR3 has 15 residues. Germline V gives CDR1 LNHDA, CDR2 SQIVND (reference sequence). The CDR3 nucleotides are TGTGCCAGTAGTATCGGGGGACAGGGAAGGAATGAAGCTTTCTTT. Translating gives CASSIGGQGRNEAFF.

This rearrangement joins TRBV12-5 to TRBJ2-3; perhaps TRBD2 as D (5 bases). There are 14 residues in the CDR3. Germline lookup yields CDR1 LGHNT and CDR2 FRNRAP. V was trimmed by 6 bases and J by 2 bases, leaving 12 bases between them. DNA for the CDR3: TGTGCTAGTGGCTTTGACTACCTCACAGATACGCAGTATTTT. Amino acid sequence: CASGFDYLTDTQYF.